A selection of T cell receptor beta chains follows, all from one sample in a study of response to subunit inactivated influenza vaccine. TCRdb re-analysed the RT-PCR reads in MiXCR, keeping a single row per CDR3 protein. The sample has 540,000 or so distinct CDR3 sequences; over 10% are singletons. Sequences were derived from PBMCs from blood, sampled 40 to 50 days after vaccination. The source of these receptors is a man aged 45-65 years who received an inactivated influenza vaccine. CDR3s include the opening cysteine and the closing phenylalanine or tryptophan. The D gene is left open where the match is weak. Expanded clones are given a class, and other clones once, few, many or no size at all.

TRBV4-3	TRBJ1-1	NA	TRBD1	CASSQEFQGEREAFF	TGCGCCAGCAGCCAAGAATTCCAGGGGGAGAGAGAAGCTTTCTTT
TRBV24-1	TRBJ2-2	few	NA	CATSDLGKGDTGELFF	TGTGCCACCAGTGATCTGGGAAAGGGCGACACCGGGGAGCTGTTTTTT
TRBV12-3/TRBV12-4	TRBJ1-1	NA	TRBD1	CASRPQGTGLNTEAFF	TGTGCCAGCAGGCCGCAAGGGACAGGGCTCAACACTGAAGCTTTCTTT
TRBV7-2	TRBJ2-5	NA	TRBD2	CASRLAGQETQYF	TGTGCCAGCAGACTAGCGGGCCAAGAGACCCAGTACTTC
TRBV6-2/TRBV6-3	TRBJ2-1	few	NA	CASSNRLVDEQFF	TGTGCCAGCAGCAACAGACTAGTAGATGAGCAGTTCTTC
TRBV6-5	TRBJ2-7	few	TRBD1	CASSYSFGRGTWADEQYF	TGTGCCAGCAGTTACTCGTTTGGCAGGGGGACCTGGGCGGACGAGCAGTACTTC
TRBV28	TRBJ2-3	NA	TRBD1	CASRLRTGGTDTQYF	TGTGCCAGCAGACTTAGGACAGGGGGCACAGATACGCAGTATTTT
TRBV25-1	TRBJ1-6	NA	TRBD1	CASSDLTGAAPLHF	TGTGCCAGCAGTGACCTGACAGGGGCGGCGCCCCTCCACTTT
TRBV28	TRBJ2-7	NA	NA	CASSSLGREGSYEQYF	TGTGCCAGCAGTTCCCTAGGCAGGGAAGGATCCTACGAGCAGTACTTC
TRBV12-3/TRBV12-4	TRBJ2-7	NA	NA	CASSLQADTSYEQYF	TGTGCCAGCAGTTTACAAGCGGATACTTCCTACGAGCAGTACTTC
TRBV6-2/TRBV6-3	TRBJ2-7	NA	TRBD1	CASRGTGGWYF	TGTGCCAGCAGAGGAACAGGGGGATGGTACTTC
TRBV19	TRBJ2-2	NA	NA	CASSVQGLGELFF	TGTGCCAGTAGTGTACAGGGCCTCGGGGAGCTGTTTTTT
TRBV20-1	TRBJ2-5	few	TRBD1	CSASQGAGETQYF	TGCAGTGCTAGCCAGGGGGCGGGTGAGACCCAGTACTTC
TRBV2	TRBJ2-1	few	NA	CASSTQGAKRLGGNEQFF	TGTGCCAGCAGTACGCAGGGGGCGAAACGATTGGGAGGGAATGAGCAGTTCTTC
TRBV20-1	TRBJ2-3	few	TRBD2	CSAGTSGRARDTQYF	TGCAGTGCTGGGACTAGCGGGAGGGCGAGAGATACGCAGTATTTT
TRBV5-1	TRBJ2-1	many	TRBD1	CASRSTGDAYNEQFF	TGCGCCAGCAGATCGACAGGGGACGCCTACAATGAGCAGTTCTTC
TRBV6-6	TRBJ1-1	many	NA	CASGRPGEEAFF	TGTGCCAGCGGAAGGCCAGGGGAGGAAGCTTTCTTT
TRBV29-1	TRBJ2-1	many	TRBD1	CSVPNRGNEQFF	TGCAGCGTTCCAAACAGGGGGAATGAGCAGTTCTTC
TRBV29-1	TRBJ2-7	many	NA	CSVLGGLFSYEQYF	TGCAGCGTCCTAGGGGGGTTATTCTCCTACGAGCAGTACTTC
TRBV5-1	TRBJ2-4	NA	NA	CASSPVGQSNIQYF	TGCGCCAGCAGCCCCGTGGGACAATCAAACATTCAGTACTTC
TRBV12-3/TRBV12-4	TRBJ1-2	NA	NA	CASSLGGGGGYTF	TGTGCCAGCAGTTTAGGAGGGGGGGGTGGCTACACCTTC
TRBV20-1	TRBJ1-2	few	NA	CSARYFSGNYGYTF	TGCAGTGCTAGGTACTTTTCCGGAAACTATGGCTACACCTTC
TRBV6-2/TRBV6-3	TRBJ2-1	many	TRBD2	CASSMDIAGGYNEQFF	TGTGCCAGCAGCATGGACATAGCGGGAGGGTACAATGAGCAGTTCTTC
TRBV5-1	TRBJ2-1	many	TRBD2	CASSLAGGRYNEQFF	TGCGCCAGCAGCTTAGCGGGGGGGCGATACAATGAGCAGTTCTTC
TRBV29-1	TRBJ2-3	many	TRBD2	CSVKRGLDTQYF	TGCAGCGTAAAGCGGGGCCTAGATACGCAGTATTTT
TRBV27	TRBJ2-7	few	NA	CASSPQWLANYEQYF	TGTGCCAGCAGTCCCCAATGGCTAGCCAACTACGAGCAGTACTTC
TRBV27	TRBJ2-7	many	TRBD2	CASSSSTSGYEQYF	TGTGCCAGCAGTTCATCGACTAGCGGGTACGAGCAGTACTTC
TRBV7-8	TRBJ2-1	NA	TRBD2	CASSLGSGGAHNEQFF	TGTGCCAGCAGCTTAGGTAGCGGGGGGGCCCATAATGAGCAGTTCTTC
TRBV29-1	TRBJ2-1	many	NA	CSVEDLPAGAVPYNEQFF	TGCAGCGTTGAAGATCTTCCGGCAGGGGCAGTCCCCTACAATGAGCAGTTCTTC
TRBV6-6	TRBJ2-7	many	TRBD2	CASSYSGSYEQYF	TGTGCCAGCAGCTATAGCGGGAGTTACGAGCAGTACTTC
TRBV5-1	TRBJ2-5	NA	NA	CASSLGSVQETQYF	TGCGCCAGCAGCTTGGGGTCAGTCCAAGAGACCCAGTACTTC
TRBV5-1	TRBJ2-1	NA	TRBD1	CASSPVAQGPNEQFF	TGCGCCAGCAGCCCGGTCGCACAGGGGCCCAATGAGCAGTTCTTC
TRBV2	TRBJ2-1	NA	NA	CTSCLVHRRGLQNNEQFF	TGTACCAGCTGCCTCGTCCATCGGCGCGGACTACAGAACAATGAGCAGTTCTTC
TRBV19	TRBJ2-1	few	TRBD2	CASSILLVSGSMNEQFF	TGTGCCAGTAGTATCCTCCTGGTTAGCGGGAGTATGAATGAGCAGTTCTTC
TRBV14	TRBJ2-1	few	TRBD2	CASSLRRGGGQFF	TGTGCCAGCAGCCTCCGACGGGGCGGGGGGCAGTTCTTC
TRBV12-2	TRBJ2-2	NA	NA	CASWPRGGTGELFF	TGTGCAAGTTGGCCTCGGGGGGGGACCGGGGAGCTGTTTTTT
TRBV28	TRBJ2-1	NA	NA	CASSDSLGTNEQFF	TGTGCCAGCAGTGACTCACTCGGAACAAATGAGCAGTTCTTC
TRBV6-5	TRBJ2-1	few	TRBD2	CASSYSTLAGNNEQFF	TGTGCCAGCAGTTACTCGACACTAGCGGGAAACAATGAGCAGTTCTTC
TRBV5-1	TRBJ2-7	NA	TRBD1	CASTRTGLGDEQYF	TGCGCCAGCACCAGGACAGGGCTCGGGGACGAGCAGTACTTC
TRBV5-1	TRBJ1-3	few	NA	CASSTTGRSSGNTIYF	TGCGCCAGCAGCACAACAGGCCGAAGCTCTGGAAACACCATATATTTT
TRBV20-1	TRBJ1-5	few	NA	CSAREGRGNQPQHF	TGCAGTGCTAGGGAGGGAAGGGGTAATCAGCCCCAGCATTTT
TRBV7-9	TRBJ2-3	NA	NA	CASSLDYGRETQYF	TGTGCCAGCAGCTTAGATTACGGGAGAGAGACGCAGTATTTT
TRBV29-1	TRBJ2-1	many	NA	CSVDVDYNEQFF	TGCAGCGTTGACGTGGACTACAATGAGCAGTTCTTC
TRBV5-1	TRBJ2-7	NA	NA	CASSSGQIAYEQYF	TGCGCCAGCAGCTCGGGGCAGATAGCCTACGAGCAGTACTTC
TRBV5-1	TRBJ2-3	many	NA	CASSRTQDGTQYF	TGCGCCAGCAGCCGCACACAAGACGGAACGCAGTATTTT
TRBV9	TRBJ2-5	few	TRBD2	CASSLGTSGTETQYF	TGTGCCAGCAGCCTCGGGACTAGCGGGACTGAGACCCAGTACTTC
TRBV12-3/TRBV12-4	TRBJ2-1	many	TRBD2	CASSSKAGGRAVNEQFF	TGTGCCAGCAGTTCCAAAGCGGGCGGGAGGGCCGTCAATGAGCAGTTCTTC
TRBV29-1	TRBJ2-7	many	NA	CSVEDLGAAERNEQYF	TGCAGCGTTGAAGATCTGGGGGCAGCTGAAAGGAACGAGCAGTACTTC
TRBV3-1	TRBJ2-1	NA	TRBD1	CASSLYRGGEQFF	TGTGCCAGCAGCCTATACAGGGGTGGTGAGCAGTTCTTC
TRBV7-8	TRBJ2-7	NA	NA	CASSLGTNYDHYEQYF	TGTGCCAGCAGCTTAGGTACGAACTACGACCACTACGAGCAGTACTTC
TRBV6-1	TRBJ2-5	many	NA	CASRSSYTVRETQYF	TGTGCCAGCAGATCTAGCTATACCGTCCGGGAGACCCAGTACTTC
TRBV29-1	TRBJ1-2	NA	NA	CSGTSPNYGYTF	TGCAGCGGGACCAGCCCTAACTATGGCTACACCTTC
TRBV20-1	TRBJ2-1	few	NA	CSASILGVSYNEQFF	TGCAGTGCTAGTATTTTGGGAGTCTCCTACAATGAGCAGTTCTTC
TRBV7-9	TRBJ2-5	NA	NA	CASSPGGGEGETQYF	TGTGCCAGCAGCCCCGGAGGGGGGGAAGGGGAGACCCAGTACTTC
TRBV2	TRBJ2-1	few	NA	CASSELGDNEQFF	TGTGCCAGCAGTGAACTAGGGGACAATGAGCAGTTCTTC
TRBV20-1	TRBJ2-7	few	TRBD1	CSARDRGGTYEQYF	TGCAGTGCCAGAGACAGGGGTGGGACCTACGAGCAGTACTTC
TRBV18	TRBJ1-1	many	NA	CASSTKQGTEAFF	TGTGCCAGCTCAACAAAACAGGGCACTGAAGCTTTCTTT
TRBV6-5	TRBJ2-1	many	NA	CASSFLGESYNEQFF	TGTGCCAGCAGTTTTCTAGGTGAATCCTACAATGAGCAGTTCTTC
TRBV4-3	TRBJ2-3	few	TRBD2	CASSQFSGAGVSDTQYF	TGCGCCAGCAGCCAGTTCAGCGGGGCGGGAGTGTCAGATACGCAGTATTTT
TRBV11-2	TRBJ2-3	few	NA	CASSLVAAVADTQYF	TGTGCCAGCAGCTTAGTAGCGGCGGTAGCAGATACGCAGTATTTT